These 18 T cell receptor beta chains were all obtained from the same sample, sequenced in a study of blood T cell repertoires in COVID-19. The repertoire was sequenced with immunoSEQ multiplex PCR; TCRdb's copy has only in-frame clones and lacks some. The sample comprises under 250,000 clones, around 80% of which are singletons, and 3% to 4% rests with the top ten. Sequenced: peripheral blood. These receptors were obtained from a young woman with acute or convalescent COVID-19.

CDR3 in amino acids: CACKGRQGWRNTGELFF. The CDR3 DNA follows: TGTGCCTGCAAAGGCCGACAGGGTTGGCGGAACACCGGGGAGCTGTTTTTT. This chain joins TRBV7-5 and TRBJ2-2; the table's D call, TRBD1, has no DNA check behind it. TRBV7-5 is shown as a pseudogene. This CDR3 has 17 amino acids.

V is TRBV7-9 and J is TRBJ1-4; perhaps TRBD1 as D (5 bases). Per the germline V gene, CDR1 is SEHNR and CDR2 is FQNEAQ (reference sequence). The CDR3 loop spans 12 amino acids. The germline V and J ends were trimmed by 5 bases and 12 bases, with 13 bases remaining between them. The DNA of the CDR3 is TGTGCCAGCAGCATGGGTTCGGGGGAACTGTTTTTT. Amino acid sequence: CASSMGSGELFF.

The chain couples TRBV2 to TRBJ1-6; the match to TRBD1 covers 8 bases. V gave up 2 bases and J gave up 5 bases; unmatched junction bases: 11. The CDR3 covers 18 residues. The germline V gene has CDR1 SNHLY and CDR2 FYNNEI. The CDR3 loop is CASSERDRYLRDNSPLHF. The CDR3 DNA follows: TGTGCCAGCAGTGAACGGGACAGGTACCTCCGGGATAATTCACCCCTCCACTTT. The full variable domain, with the rest looked up from reference TRBV2 and TRBJ1-6, is EPEVTQTPSHQVTQMGQEVILRCVPISNHLYFYWYRQILGQKVEFLVSFYNNEISEKSEIFDDQFSVERPDGSNFTLKIRSTKLEDSAMYFCASSERDRYLRDNSPLHFGNGTRLTVT.

A word on this clone: The same CDR3 arises from other DNA sequences in this sample as well. The V gene is TRBV12-3 or TRBV12-4, the J gene TRBJ1-5; D gene unclear. Trimming removed 3 bases at V and 6 bases at J, with 6 bases between. The CDR3 runs 12 residues. The CDR3 nucleotides are TGTGCCAGCAGTTTGGCGGGTCAGCCCCAGCATTTT. It codes for CASSLAGQPQHF.

The chain employs TRBV6-5 and TRBJ2-5, with 7 bases identical to TRBD1. This CDR3 spans 15 amino acids. Germline trimming cut 0 bases from V and 2 bases from J; bases unmatched to any gene: 3. CDR1 is MNHEY, CDR2 SVGAGI, per germline. CDR3 amino acids: CASSYSTTGQETQYF. In DNA, the CDR3 is TGTGCCAGCAGTTACTCGACGACAGGGCAAGAGACCCAGTACTTC.

The chain is built from TRBV18 and TRBJ2-1; 9 bases align to TRBD2. This CDR3 is built from 15 residues. The V and J ends lost 0 bases and 8 bases, in that order; junction bases with no gene match: 5. The germline V gene encodes CDR1 KGHSH and CDR2 LQKENI. CDR3 sequence reads: CASSPPAGGGDEQFF. CDR3 sequence (DNA): TGTGCCAGCTCACCACCGGCGGGAGGGGGTGATGAGCAGTTCTTC.

A single count supports this clone. This chain uses TRBV10-1 with TRBJ2-1, with 9 bases aligning to TRBD1. The CDR3 consists of 13 residues. V trimming: 5 bases; J trimming: 6 bases; junction bases outside the gene matches: 2. Germline CDR1 and CDR2: WNHNN and SYGVQD (reference sequence). CDR3 sequence reads: CASSQTGGNEQFF. The CDR3 coding sequence is TGCGCCAGCAGTCAGACAGGGGGCAATGAGCAGTTCTTC.

This rearrangement joins TRBV13 to TRBJ2-2; a weak D match, TRBD1 (5 bases). The CDR3 loop spans 16 amino acids. The germline V gene encodes CDR1 PRHDT and CDR2 FYEKMQ (reference sequence). Deletions cut 2 bases from V and 1 base from J, with 11 bases between. CDR3 bases: TGTGCCAGCAGCTTAAGGGGAAAAAAGAACACCGGGGAGCTGTTTTTT. Its protein product is CASSLRGKKNTGELFF.

This rearrangement joins TRBV27 to TRBJ1-2; 8 nucleotides align to TRBD1. Losses at the gene ends were 5 bases for V and 7 bases for J; bases not matched to a gene: 3. Germline values: CDR1 MNHEY, CDR2 SMNVEV (reference sequence). The CDR3 spans 12 residues. For the CDR3, the DNA is TGTGCCAGCAGTCAGGACAGGGCTGGCTACACCTTC. Protein product: CASSQDRAGYTF.

This chain joins TRBV19 and TRBJ1-1; 11 nucleotides agree with TRBD1. The V and J ends lost 5 bases and 4 bases, in that order; junction bases with no gene match: 6. CDR3 length equals 15 residues. The germline V gene has CDR1 LNHDA and CDR2 SQIVND (reference sequence). The CDR3 reads CASSPPGQGGTEAFF. The CDR3, as DNA: TGTGCCAGTAGTCCGCCGGGACAGGGGGGCACTGAAGCTTTCTTT. Filled out from reference TRBV19 and TRBJ1-1, the complete variable domain reads DGGITQSPKYLFRKEGQNVTLSCEQNLNHDAMYWYRQDPGQGLRLIYYSQIVNDFQKGDIAEGYSVSREKKESFPLTVTSAQKNPTAFYLCASSPPGQGGTEAFFGQGTRLTVV.

The CDR3 sequence: CASIPRDNSYEQYF. Here the CDR3 DNA reads TGTGCCAGCATACCCCGGGACAACTCCTACGAGCAGTACTTC. This sequence joins TRBV28 and TRBJ2-7, with D tentatively TRBD1 (6 bases). The V gene's germline CDR1 is MDHEN and CDR2 SYDVKM. V lost 7 bases, J lost 0 bases, and 13 bases lay in between. The CDR3 has 14 amino acids.

V gene TRBV14 combines with J gene TRBJ2-7; D is uncertain. The CDR3 loop spans 13 amino acids. Per germline, CDR1 SGHDN and CDR2 FVKESK. V lost 4 bases and J lost 6, with 13 bases in between. As DNA, the CDR3 is TGTGCCAGCAGCCCTTACCCTAGAATCGAGCAGTACTTC. Protein product: CASSPYPRIEQYF.

This chain joins TRBV10-3 and TRBJ2-1, with D possibly matching TRBD2 (6 bases). Trimming removed 6 bases at V and 2 bases at J, with 14 bases between. CDR3 length equals 15 residues. Germline-derived CDR1 and CDR2 are ENHRY and SYGVKD. The CDR3 protein is CAIRPREFTYNEQFF. The CDR3 DNA sequence: TGTGCCATCAGGCCCCGGGAGTTCACCTACAATGAGCAGTTCTTC.

J is TRBJ2-1 and V is TRBV3-1 (or the pseudogene TRBV3-2); the D is unclear. The V gene's germline CDR1 is LGHDT and CDR2 YNNKEL (reference sequence). This CDR3 spans 14 amino acids. V was shortened by 4 bases and J by 6 bases, with 13 bases between the two germline ends. The CDR3 protein is CASSPWAAGNEQFF. In DNA form, the CDR3 reads TGTGCCAGCAGCCCGTGGGCCGCCGGCAATGAGCAGTTCTTC.

The gene calls are TRBV3-1 (or the pseudogene TRBV3-2) and TRBJ2-2; 9 nucleotides agree with TRBD2. Trimming at V came to 2 bases and at J to 4 bases, leaving 5 bases not matched to a gene. There are 16 residues in the CDR3. CDR1 LGHDT and CDR2 YNNKEL come from the germline V gene (reference sequence). In nucleotides, the CDR3 is TGTGCCAGCAGCCAACTAGCGGGACGGGGCACCGGGGAGCTGTTTTTT. Its translation: CASSQLAGRGTGELFF.

This rearrangement joins TRBV4-2 to TRBJ1-1; 8 bases map to TRBD1. Germline V gene data show CDR1 as LGHNA and CDR2 as YNFKEQ. With V trimmed by 4 bases and J by 6 bases, 7 bases remained unmatched. The CDR3 extends over 14 amino acids. CDR3 protein: CASSLSGGPPEAFF. The CDR3, as DNA: TGTGCCAGCAGCCTTTCAGGGGGCCCCCCTGAAGCTTTCTTT.

This clone has only one observation. The V gene is TRBV28, the J gene TRBJ2-4; 7 bases match TRBD2. Trimming at V came to 6 bases and at J to 4 bases, leaving 9 bases not matched to a gene. Germline CDR1 reads MDHEN; CDR2 reads SYDVKM. The CDR3 contains 15 residues. CDR3 nucleotides: TGTGCCAGCAGCTCACCGACTAGCCTGAAAAACATTCAGTACTTC. As protein: CASSSPTSLKNIQYF. The variable domain in full, with the rest retrieved from reference TRBV28 and TRBJ2-4, is DVKVTQSSRYLVKRTGEKVFLECVQDMDHENMFWYRQDPGLGLRLIYFSYDVKMKEKGDIPEGYSVSREKKERFSLILESASTNQTSMYLCASSSPTSLKNIQYFGAGTRLSVL.

In this sample, this clone turned up a few times. The chain employs TRBV28 and TRBJ2-7; 7 bases are shared with TRBD1. Germline loops: CDR1 MDHEN, CDR2 SYDVKM. V was clipped by 5 bases and J by 1 base; unmatched bases: 8. The CDR3 loop spans 15 amino acids. The CDR3 DNA reads as TGTGCCAGCAGTCCCGGGACAGCCGCATCCTACGAGCAGTACTTC. It encodes CASSPGTAASYEQYF.